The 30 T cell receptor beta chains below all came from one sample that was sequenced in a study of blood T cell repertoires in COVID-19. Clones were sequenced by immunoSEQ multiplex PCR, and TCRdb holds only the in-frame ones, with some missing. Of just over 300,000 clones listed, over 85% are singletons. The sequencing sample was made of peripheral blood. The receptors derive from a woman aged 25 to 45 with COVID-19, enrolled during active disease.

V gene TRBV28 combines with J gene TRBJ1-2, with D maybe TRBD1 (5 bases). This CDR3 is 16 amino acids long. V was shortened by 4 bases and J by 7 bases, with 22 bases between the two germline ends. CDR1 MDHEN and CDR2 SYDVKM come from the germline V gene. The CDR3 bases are TGTGCCAGCAGTTCTTACACAACGGGGCTCGGGGGTGGCTACACCTTC. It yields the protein CASSSYTTGLGGGYTF.

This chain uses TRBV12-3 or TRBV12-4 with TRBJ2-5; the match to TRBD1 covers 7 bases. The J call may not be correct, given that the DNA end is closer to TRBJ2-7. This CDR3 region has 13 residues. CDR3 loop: CASSLEGANEQYF. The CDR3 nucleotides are TGTGCCAGCAGTTTAGAGGGGGCCAACGAGCAGTACTTC.

This CDR3 reads CASSGTSGLAKNIQYF. The DNA for the CDR3 is TGTGCCAGCAGTGGGACTAGCGGGCTAGCCAAAAACATTCAGTACTTC. The chain combines TRBV6-1 with TRBJ2-4; 11 bases are a match to TRBD2. Germline V lookup: CDR1 MNHNS, CDR2 SASEGT. V lost 4 bases to trimming and J lost 0 bases; unmatched junction nucleotides: 2. This CDR3 is built from 16 residues.

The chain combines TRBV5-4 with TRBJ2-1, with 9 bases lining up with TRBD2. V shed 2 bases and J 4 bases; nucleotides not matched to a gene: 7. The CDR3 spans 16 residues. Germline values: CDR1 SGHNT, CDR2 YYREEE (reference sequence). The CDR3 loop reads CASSLGIAGVYNEQFF. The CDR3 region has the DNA TGTGCCAGCAGCTTAGGTATAGCGGGGGTGTACAATGAGCAGTTCTTC.

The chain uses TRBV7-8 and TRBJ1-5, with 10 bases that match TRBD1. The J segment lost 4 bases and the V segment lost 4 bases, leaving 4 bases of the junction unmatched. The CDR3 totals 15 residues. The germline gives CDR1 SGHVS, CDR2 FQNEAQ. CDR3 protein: CASSSRQGANQPQHF. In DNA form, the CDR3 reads TGTGCCAGCAGCTCACGACAGGGGGCGAATCAGCCCCAGCATTTT.

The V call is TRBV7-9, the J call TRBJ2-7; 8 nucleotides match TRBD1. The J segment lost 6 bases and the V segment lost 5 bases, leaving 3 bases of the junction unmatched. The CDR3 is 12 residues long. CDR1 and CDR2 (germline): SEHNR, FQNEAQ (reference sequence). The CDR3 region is CASSAGGREQYF. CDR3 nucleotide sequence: TGTGCCAGCAGCGCAGGGGGCCGCGAGCAGTACTTC.

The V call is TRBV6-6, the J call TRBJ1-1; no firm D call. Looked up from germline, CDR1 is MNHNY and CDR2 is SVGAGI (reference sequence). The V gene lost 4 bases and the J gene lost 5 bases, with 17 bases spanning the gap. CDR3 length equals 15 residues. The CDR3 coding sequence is TGTGCCAGCAGTTTTACCGATACGCCGGGGACTGAAGCTTTCTTT. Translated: CASSFTDTPGTEAFF.

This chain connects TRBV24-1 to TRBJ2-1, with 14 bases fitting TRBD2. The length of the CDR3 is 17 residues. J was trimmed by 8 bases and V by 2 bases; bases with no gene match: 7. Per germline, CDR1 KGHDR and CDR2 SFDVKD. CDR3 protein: CATSDSTSGGAGYEQFF. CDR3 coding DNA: TGTGCCACCAGTGATTCGACTAGCGGGGGGGCCGGGTATGAGCAGTTCTTC.

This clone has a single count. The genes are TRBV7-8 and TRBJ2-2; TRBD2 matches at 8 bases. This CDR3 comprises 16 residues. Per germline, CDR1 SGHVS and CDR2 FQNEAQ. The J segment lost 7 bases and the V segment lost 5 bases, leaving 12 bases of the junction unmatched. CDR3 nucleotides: TGTGCCAGCAGCCCATACGGGCGGGGGGACGTCGGGGAGCTGTTTTTT. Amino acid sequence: CASSPYGRGDVGELFF.

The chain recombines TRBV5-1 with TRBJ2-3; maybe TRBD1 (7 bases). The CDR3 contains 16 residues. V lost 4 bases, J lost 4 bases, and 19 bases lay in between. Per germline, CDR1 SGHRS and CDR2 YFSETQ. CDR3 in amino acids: CASSGRDSGGPDTQYF. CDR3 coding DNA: TGCGCCAGCAGCGGCCGGGACAGTGGGGGGCCAGATACGCAGTATTTT.

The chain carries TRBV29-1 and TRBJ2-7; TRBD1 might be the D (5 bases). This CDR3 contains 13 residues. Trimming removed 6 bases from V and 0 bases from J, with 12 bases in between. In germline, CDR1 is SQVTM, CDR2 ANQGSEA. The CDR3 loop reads CSVVGGASYEQYF. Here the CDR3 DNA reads TGCAGCGTCGTAGGTGGGGCCTCCTACGAGCAGTACTTC.

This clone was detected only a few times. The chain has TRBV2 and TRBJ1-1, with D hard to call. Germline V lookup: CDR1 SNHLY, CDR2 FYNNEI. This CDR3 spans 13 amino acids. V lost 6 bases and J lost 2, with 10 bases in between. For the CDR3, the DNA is TGTGCCAGCAGGGTGAGCCCCAACACTGAAGCTTTCTTT. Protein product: CASRVSPNTEAFF.

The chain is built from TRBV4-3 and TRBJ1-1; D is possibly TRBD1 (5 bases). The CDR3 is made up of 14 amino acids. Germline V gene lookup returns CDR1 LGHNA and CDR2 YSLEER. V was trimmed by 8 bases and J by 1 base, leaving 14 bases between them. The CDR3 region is CASGIRAANTEAFF. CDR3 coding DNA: TGCGCCAGCGGGATCAGGGCTGCGAACACTGAAGCTTTCTTT.

CDR3 sequence: CASSLESRDKTRSLRYEQYF. DNA of the CDR3: TGTGCCAGCAGCTTAGAGAGCCGGGACAAAACCCGTTCTCTGAGGTACGAGCAGTACTTC. The chain joins TRBV11-2 to TRBJ2-7, with D perhaps TRBD1 (6 bases). Germline loops: CDR1 SGHAT, CDR2 FQNNGV. This CDR3 has 20 residues. Trimming stripped 0 bases from V and 4 bases from J, with 28 bases between.

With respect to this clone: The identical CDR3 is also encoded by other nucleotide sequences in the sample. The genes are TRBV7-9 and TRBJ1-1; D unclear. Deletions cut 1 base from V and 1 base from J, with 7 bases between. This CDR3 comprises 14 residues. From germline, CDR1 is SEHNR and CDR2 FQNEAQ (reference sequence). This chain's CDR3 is CASSLGQANTEAFF. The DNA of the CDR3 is TGTGCCAGCAGCTTAGGGCAGGCGAACACTGAAGCTTTCTTT.

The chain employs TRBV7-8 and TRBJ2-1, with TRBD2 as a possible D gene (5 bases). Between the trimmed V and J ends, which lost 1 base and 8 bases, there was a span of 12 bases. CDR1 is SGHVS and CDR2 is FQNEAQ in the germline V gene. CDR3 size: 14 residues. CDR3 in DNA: TGTGCCAGCAGCTTAGATCCCGGAGGCGATGAGCAGTTCTTC. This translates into CASSLDPGGDEQFF.

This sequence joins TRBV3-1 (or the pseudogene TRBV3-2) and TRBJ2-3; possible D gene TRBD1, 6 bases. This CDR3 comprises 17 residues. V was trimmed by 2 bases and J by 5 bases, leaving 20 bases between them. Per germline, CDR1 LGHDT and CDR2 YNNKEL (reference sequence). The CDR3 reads CASSQPDRMGLQDTQYF. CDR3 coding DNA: TGTGCCAGCAGCCAACCTGACAGGATGGGCCTCCAAGATACGCAGTATTTT.

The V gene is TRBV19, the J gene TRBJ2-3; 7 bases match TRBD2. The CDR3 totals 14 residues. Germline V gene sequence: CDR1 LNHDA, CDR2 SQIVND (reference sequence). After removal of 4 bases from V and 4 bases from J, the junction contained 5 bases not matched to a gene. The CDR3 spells CASSSGGGSDTQYF. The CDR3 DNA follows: TGTGCCAGTAGTAGTGGCGGGGGATCAGATACGCAGTATTTT.

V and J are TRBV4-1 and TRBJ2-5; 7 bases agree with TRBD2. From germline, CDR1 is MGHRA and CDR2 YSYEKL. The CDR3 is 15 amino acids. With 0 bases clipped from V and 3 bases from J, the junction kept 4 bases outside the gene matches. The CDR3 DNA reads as TGCGCCAGCAGCCAAGAGTGGCGGGAGAAAGAGACCCAGTACTTC. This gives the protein CASSQEWREKETQYF.

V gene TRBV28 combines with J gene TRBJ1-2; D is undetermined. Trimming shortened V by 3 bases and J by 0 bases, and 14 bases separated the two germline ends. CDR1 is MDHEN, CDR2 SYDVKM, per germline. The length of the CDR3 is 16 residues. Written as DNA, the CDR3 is TGTGCCAGCAGTTTCCGAGTTTATGAAGCTAACTATGGCTACACCTTC. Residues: CASSFRVYEANYGYTF.

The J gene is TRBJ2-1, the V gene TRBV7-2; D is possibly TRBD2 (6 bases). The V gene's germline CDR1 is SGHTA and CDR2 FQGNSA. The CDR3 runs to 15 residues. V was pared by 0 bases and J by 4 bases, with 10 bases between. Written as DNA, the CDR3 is TGTGCCAGCAGCTTAGCTCGGGACTTTTACAATGAGCAGTTCTTC. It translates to CASSLARDFYNEQFF.

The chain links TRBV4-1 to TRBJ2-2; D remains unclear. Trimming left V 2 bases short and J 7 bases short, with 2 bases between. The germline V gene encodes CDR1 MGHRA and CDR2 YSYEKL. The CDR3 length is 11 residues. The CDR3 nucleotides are TGCGCCAGCAGCCAATACGGGGAGCTGTTTTTT. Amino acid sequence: CASSQYGELFF.

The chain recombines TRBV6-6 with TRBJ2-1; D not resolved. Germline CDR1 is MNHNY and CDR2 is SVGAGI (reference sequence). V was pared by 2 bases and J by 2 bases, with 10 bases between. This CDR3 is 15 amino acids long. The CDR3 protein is CASSYPGRTYNEQFF. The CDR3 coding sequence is TGTGCCAGCAGTTACCCAGGTCGGACCTACAATGAGCAGTTCTTC.

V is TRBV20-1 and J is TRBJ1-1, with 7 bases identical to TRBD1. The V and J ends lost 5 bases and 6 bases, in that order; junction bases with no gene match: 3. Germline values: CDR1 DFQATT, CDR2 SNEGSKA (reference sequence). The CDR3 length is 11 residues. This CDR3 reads CSALGQAEAFF. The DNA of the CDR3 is TGCAGTGCTCTTGGACAGGCTGAAGCTTTCTTT.

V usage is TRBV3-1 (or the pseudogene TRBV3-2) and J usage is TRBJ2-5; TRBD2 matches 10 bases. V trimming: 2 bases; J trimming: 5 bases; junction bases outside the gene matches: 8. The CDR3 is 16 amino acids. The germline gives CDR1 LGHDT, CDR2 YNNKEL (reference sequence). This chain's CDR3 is CASSQNLAGAGETQYF. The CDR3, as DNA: TGTGCCAGCAGCCAAAATCTAGCGGGGGCCGGGGAGACCCAGTACTTC.

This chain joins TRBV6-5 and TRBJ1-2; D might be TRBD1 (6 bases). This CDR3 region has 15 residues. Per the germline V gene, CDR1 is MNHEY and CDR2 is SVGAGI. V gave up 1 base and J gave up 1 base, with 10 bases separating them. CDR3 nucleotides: TGTGCCAGCAGTTACTATTCACAGGGTAACTATGGCTACACCTTC. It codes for CASSYYSQGNYGYTF.

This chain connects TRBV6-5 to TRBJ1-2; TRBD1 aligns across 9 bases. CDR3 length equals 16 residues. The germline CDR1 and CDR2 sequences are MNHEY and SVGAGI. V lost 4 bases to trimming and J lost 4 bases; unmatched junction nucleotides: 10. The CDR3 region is CASSSRLQGALYGYTF. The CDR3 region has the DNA TGTGCCAGCAGTTCACGTTTACAGGGGGCCCTCTATGGCTACACCTTC.

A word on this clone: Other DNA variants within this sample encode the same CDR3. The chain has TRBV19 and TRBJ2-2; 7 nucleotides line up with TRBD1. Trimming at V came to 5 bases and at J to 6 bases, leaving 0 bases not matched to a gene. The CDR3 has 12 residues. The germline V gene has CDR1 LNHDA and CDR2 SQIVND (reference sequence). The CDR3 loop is CASSQGAGELFF. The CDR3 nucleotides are TGTGCCAGTAGTCAGGGGGCCGGGGAGCTGTTTTTT.

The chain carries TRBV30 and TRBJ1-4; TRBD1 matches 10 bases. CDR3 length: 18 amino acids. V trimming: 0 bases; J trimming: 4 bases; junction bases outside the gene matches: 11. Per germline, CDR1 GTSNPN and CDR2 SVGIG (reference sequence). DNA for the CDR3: TGTGCCTGGAGTGTACCCCGGGACAGGGGACAGGGTAATGAAAAACTGTTTTTT. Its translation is CAWSVPRDRGQGNEKLFF.

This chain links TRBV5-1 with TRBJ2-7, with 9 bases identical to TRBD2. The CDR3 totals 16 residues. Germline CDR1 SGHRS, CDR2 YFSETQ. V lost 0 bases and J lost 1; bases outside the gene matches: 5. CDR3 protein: CASSLVGLAGSYEQYF. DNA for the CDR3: TGCGCCAGCAGCTTGGTAGGGCTAGCGGGGTCCTACGAGCAGTACTTC. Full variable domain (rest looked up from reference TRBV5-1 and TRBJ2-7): KAGVTQTPRYLIKTRGQQVTLSCSPISGHRSVSWYQQTPGQGLQFLFEYFSETQRNKGNFPGRFSGRQFSNSRSEMNVSTLELGDSALYLCASSLVGLAGSYEQYFGPGTRLTVT.